The following is a T cell receptor beta chain sequence with its context. The sample belongs to a study of control samples from healthy donors and cancer patients. Germline-derived CDR1 and CDR2 are MNHEY and SMNVEV (reference sequence). Trimming left V 6 bases short and J 9 bases short, with 18 bases between. The length of the CDR3 is 14 residues. The data were produced by immunoSEQ multiplex PCR, yet TCRdb's version contains in-frame clones alone and is incomplete. The repertoire holds fewer than 250,000 clones, about 91% seen once, with approximately 2% in the top ten. The receptor's source is a man under 40 in good health. The rearrangement links TRBV27 to TRBJ1-5; D is perhaps TRBD1 (6 bases). The source material was blood. The CDR3 bases are TGTGCCAGCAGACCGGACAGCTCCATATCGCCCCAGCATTTT. It encodes CASRPDSSISPQHF.